The 10 T cell receptor beta chains below were found in one sample sequenced in a study of breast tumors, draining lymph nodes, adjacent tissues. Axillary draining lymph nodes of breast cancer patients supplied the node samples. TCRdb redid the calling of the multiplex PCR reads with MiXCR, one entry per CDR3 protein. The table includes approximately 230,000 distinct CDR3 sequences, about 34% detected once. Specimen: axillary lymph node tissue. The receptors were gathered from a female donor with breast cancer. Some clones in this sample may be carry-over from other donors' samples.

The chain recombines TRBV24-1 with TRBJ2-7; TRBD1 agrees at 10 bases. Germline CDR1 KGHDR, CDR2 SFDVKD. The CDR3 is made up of 12 amino acids. With V trimmed by 11 bases and J by 5 bases, 5 bases remained unmatched. CDR3 DNA sequence: TGTGCCAAGACAGGGGGCAGAAACGAGCAGTACTTC. Translating it yields CAKTGGRNEQYF.

This clonotype appeared once. A much more abundant neighbour one base away suggests this may be a read error. This rearrangement joins TRBV3-1 to TRBJ2-1; 14 positions agree with TRBD2. The ends lost 3 bases at V and 9 bases at J; junction bases unmatched: 10. Germline V gene sequence: CDR1 LGHDT, CDR2 YNNKEL (reference sequence). The CDR3 has 17 residues. The CDR3 sequence: CASSQGRTSGGMREQFF. The CDR3 nucleotides are TGTGCCAGCAGCCAGGGCAGGACTAGCGGGGGGATGCGTGAGCAGTTCTTC.

This chain links TRBV7-2 with TRBJ2-1, with a weak D call TRBD2 (6 bases). The CDR3 length is 17 residues. Between the trimmed V and J ends, which lost 5 bases and 4 bases, there was a span of 21 bases. Germline values: CDR1 SGHTA, CDR2 FQGNSA. As DNA, the CDR3 is TGTGCCAGCAGCCTGACTAGAGAGGGCCGCAGGTACAATGAGCAGTTCTTC. It specifies CASSLTREGRRYNEQFF.

In its sample, this clonotype was seen many times. The chain recombines TRBV5-6 with TRBJ2-3, with 8 nucleotides matching TRBD2. J lost 6 bases, V lost 3 bases, and 3 bases had no gene match. CDR3 length equals 13 residues. The V gene's germline CDR1 is SGHDT and CDR2 YYEEEE. CDR3 loop: CASSSGGVDTQYF. CDR3 coding DNA: TGTGCCAGCAGCTCCGGGGGGGTCGATACGCAGTATTTT.

In its sample, this clonotype was seen many times. The chain employs TRBV4-2 and TRBJ2-5, with 7 positions matching TRBD2. CDR1 is LGHNA, CDR2 YNFKEQ, per germline. J was trimmed by 3 bases and V by 6 bases; bases with no gene match: 4. The CDR3 is 13 residues long. Here the CDR3 reads CASSWLAEETQYF. Written as DNA, the CDR3 is TGTGCCAGCAGTTGGCTAGCGGAAGAGACCCAGTACTTC.

This clonotype has a handful of counts. This chain connects TRBV19 to TRBJ1-1; D perhaps matches TRBD1 (6 bases). V was pared by 6 bases and J by 4 bases, with 12 bases between. CDR1 LNHDA and CDR2 SQIVND come from the germline V gene (reference sequence). The CDR3 length is 13 residues. CDR3 DNA sequence: TGTGCCAGTAGCACGACAGGCTTCACTGAAGCTTTCTTT. As protein: CASSTTGFTEAFF.

About this clonotype: A single base separates this from a much larger clone, so it may be a read error. No DNA is shown, since the ends of the CDR3 on it are uncertain; the CDR3 is the one TCRdb lists. The gene calls are TRBV9 and TRBJ2-1; TRBD2, the table's D call, was not compared with the DNA. In germline, CDR1 is SGDLS, CDR2 YYNGEE. The CDR3 spans 15 residues, counting both ends. The CDR3 protein is CASSVGGGTYNEPFF.

A few counts support this clonotype. This may come from a read error, since a much larger clone is one base off. The gene calls are TRBV19 and TRBJ2-7; perhaps TRBD2 as D (5 bases). The CDR3 covers 11 residues. Trimming removed 8 bases from V and 4 bases from J, with 9 bases in between. Germline assignment: CDR1 LNHDA and CDR2 SQIVND (reference sequence). Written as DNA, the CDR3 is TGTGCCAGTGGTACGGGGTACGAGCAGTACTTC. It yields the protein CASGTGYEQYF.

This clonotype was recorded many times. The V gene is TRBV6-5, the J gene TRBJ2-1, with D maybe TRBD2 (5 bases). In germline, CDR1 is MNHEY, CDR2 SVGAGI. The V and J ends lost 1 base and 0 bases respectively, with 10 bases between them. The CDR3 is 16 residues long. This chain's CDR3 is CASSYFATTSYNEQFF. The CDR3 DNA follows: TGTGCCAGCAGTTACTTCGCGACTACCTCCTACAATGAGCAGTTCTTC.

This sequence joins TRBV29-1 and TRBJ2-1, with 9 bases fitting TRBD2. This CDR3 contains 16 residues. The V and J ends lost 2 bases and 7 bases, in that order; junction bases with no gene match: 12. Per the germline V gene, CDR1 is SQVTM and CDR2 is ANQGSEA. Here the CDR3 reads CSVEIGVAGASNEQFF. In nucleotides, the CDR3 is TGCAGCGTTGAAATCGGGGTAGCGGGAGCGTCAAATGAGCAGTTCTTC.